The present TCR beta chain was sequenced within a study of shared clonotypes between healthy human individuals. The CDR3 sequence is 12 residues long. V shed 11 bases, J shed 7 bases, and the junction held 6 bases outside the gene matches. Germline V CDR1 and CDR2: LNHDA, SQIVND (reference sequence). Findings of the study overall: When naive CD4 clonotypes were compared across four donors, roughly 4.9% were shared.

TCRdb keeps only in-frame clones here, not all; method: immunoSEQ multiplex PCR. This sample has approximately 500,000 clones, with less than 96% found just once. With regard to this clone: Its target is unknown.

The chain combines TRBV19 with TRBJ1-5, with TRBD1 matching over 9 bases. The sequenced sample was naive CD4+ T cells sorted from blood. Subset noted: CD45RA+ positively selected. The origin of this receptor is a woman aged 25 to 39 in good health. The CDR3 region is CAGGDREQPQHF. CDR3 DNA: TGTGCCGGCGGGGACAGGGAACAGCCCCAGCATTTT. Combining the CDR3 with reference TRBV19 and TRBJ1-5 gives the whole variable domain DGGITQSPKYLFRKEGQNVTLSCEQNLNHDAMYWYRQDPGQGLRLIYYSQIVNDFQKGDIAEGYSVSREKKESFPLTVTSAQKNPTAFYLCAGGDREQPQHFGDGTRLSIL.